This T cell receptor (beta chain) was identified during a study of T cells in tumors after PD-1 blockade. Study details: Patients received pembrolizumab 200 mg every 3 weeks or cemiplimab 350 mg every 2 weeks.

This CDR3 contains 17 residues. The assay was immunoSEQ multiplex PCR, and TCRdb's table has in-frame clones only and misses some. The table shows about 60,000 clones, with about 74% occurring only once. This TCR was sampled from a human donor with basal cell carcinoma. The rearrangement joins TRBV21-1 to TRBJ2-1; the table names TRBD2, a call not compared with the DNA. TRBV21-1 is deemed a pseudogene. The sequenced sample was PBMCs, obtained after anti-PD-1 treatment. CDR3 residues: CASSKRSEACSYSEQFF. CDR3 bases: TGTGCCAGCAGCAAACGCTCGGAGGCCTGCTCCTACAGTGAGCAGTTCTTC.